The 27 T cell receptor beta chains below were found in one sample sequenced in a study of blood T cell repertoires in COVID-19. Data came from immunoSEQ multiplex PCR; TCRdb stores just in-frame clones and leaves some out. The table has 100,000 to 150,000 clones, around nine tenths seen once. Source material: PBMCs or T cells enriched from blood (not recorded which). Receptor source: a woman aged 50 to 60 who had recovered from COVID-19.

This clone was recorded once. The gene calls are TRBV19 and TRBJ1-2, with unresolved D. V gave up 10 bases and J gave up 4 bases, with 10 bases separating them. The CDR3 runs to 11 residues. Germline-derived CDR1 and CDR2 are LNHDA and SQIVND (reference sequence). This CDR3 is CATKQSYGYTF. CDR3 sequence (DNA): TGTGCCACTAAACAGAGCTATGGCTACACCTTC.

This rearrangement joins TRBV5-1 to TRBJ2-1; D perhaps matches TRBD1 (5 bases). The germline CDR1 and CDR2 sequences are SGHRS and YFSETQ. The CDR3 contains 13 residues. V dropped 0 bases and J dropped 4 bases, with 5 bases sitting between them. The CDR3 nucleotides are TGCGCCAGCAGCTTGGGACAGTACAATGAGCAGTTCTTC. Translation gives CASSLGQYNEQFF. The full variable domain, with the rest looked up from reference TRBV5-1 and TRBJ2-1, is KAGVTQTPRYLIKTRGQQVTLSCSPISGHRSVSWYQQTPGQGLQFLFEYFSETQRNKGNFPGRFSGRQFSNSRSEMNVSTLELGDSALYLCASSLGQYNEQFFGPGTRLTVL.

The CDR3 sequence is CASSEGGLGDTEAFF. The CDR3 DNA is TGCGCCAGCAGTGAAGGGGGCCTTGGGGACACTGAAGCTTTCTTT. This chain uses TRBV10-1 with TRBJ1-1; the match to TRBD1 covers 7 bases. The CDR3 consists of 15 residues. With 3 bases clipped from V and 3 bases from J, the junction kept 7 bases outside the gene matches. Per germline, CDR1 WNHNN and CDR2 SYGVQD (reference sequence).

This CDR3 reads CASSLQGDSGNTIYF. The DNA of the CDR3 is TGTGCCAGCAGCCTACAGGGGGACTCTGGAAACACCATATATTTT. The gene calls are TRBV7-2 and TRBJ1-3; 8 nucleotides match TRBD1. The CDR3 totals 15 residues. V shed 5 bases, J shed 0 bases, and the junction held 3 bases outside the gene matches. The germline gives CDR1 SGHTA, CDR2 FQGNSA.

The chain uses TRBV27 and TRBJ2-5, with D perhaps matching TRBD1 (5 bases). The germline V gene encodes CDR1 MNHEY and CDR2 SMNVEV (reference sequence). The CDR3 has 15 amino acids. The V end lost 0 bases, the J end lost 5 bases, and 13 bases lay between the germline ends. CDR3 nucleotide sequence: TGTGCCAGCAGTTTATCTAGTCAGGGTTTGGAGACCCAGTACTTC. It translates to CASSLSSQGLETQYF.

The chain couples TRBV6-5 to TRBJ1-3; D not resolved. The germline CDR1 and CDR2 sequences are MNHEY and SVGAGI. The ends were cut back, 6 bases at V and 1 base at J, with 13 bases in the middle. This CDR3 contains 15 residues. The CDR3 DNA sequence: TGTGCCAGCAGCATTATGGGAGGGTCTGGAAACACCATATATTTT. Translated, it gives CASSIMGGSGNTIYF.

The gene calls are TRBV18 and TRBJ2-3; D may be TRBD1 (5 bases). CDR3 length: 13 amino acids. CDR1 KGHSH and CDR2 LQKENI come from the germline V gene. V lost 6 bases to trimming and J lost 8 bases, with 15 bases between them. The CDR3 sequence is CASSRDSLATQYF. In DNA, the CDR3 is TGTGCCAGCTCCCGAGACAGTTTGGCTACGCAGTATTTT. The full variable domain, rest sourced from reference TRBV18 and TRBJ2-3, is NAGVMQNPRHLVRRRGQEARLRCSPMKGHSHVYWYRQLPEEGLKFMVYLQKENIIDESGMPKERFSAEFPKEGPSILRIQQVVRGDSAAYFCASSRDSLATQYFGPGTRLTVL.

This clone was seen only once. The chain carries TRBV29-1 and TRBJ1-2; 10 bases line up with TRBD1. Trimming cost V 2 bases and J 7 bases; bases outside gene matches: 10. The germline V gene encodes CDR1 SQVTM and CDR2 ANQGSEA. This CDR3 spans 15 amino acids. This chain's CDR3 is CSVERRWDRGGGYTF. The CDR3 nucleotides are TGCAGCGTTGAAAGGCGATGGGACAGGGGAGGTGGCTACACCTTC.

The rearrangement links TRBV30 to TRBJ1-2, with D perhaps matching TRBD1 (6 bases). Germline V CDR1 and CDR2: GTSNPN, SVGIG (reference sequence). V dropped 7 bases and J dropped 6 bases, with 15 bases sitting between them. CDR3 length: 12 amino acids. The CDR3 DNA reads TGTGCCTACCCACAGGGCGATAATGGCTACACCTTC. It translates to CAYPQGDNGYTF.

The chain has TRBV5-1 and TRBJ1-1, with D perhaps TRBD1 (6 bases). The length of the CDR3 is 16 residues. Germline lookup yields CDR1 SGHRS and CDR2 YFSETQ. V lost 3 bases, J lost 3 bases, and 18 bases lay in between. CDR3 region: CASSSDAGARYTEAFF. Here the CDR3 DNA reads TGCGCCAGCAGCTCTGACGCAGGGGCGCGATACACTGAAGCTTTCTTT.

The CDR3 here is CASSSTPPGTGNTIYF. The DNA for the CDR3 is TGTGCCAGCAGCTCTACCCCCCCGGGGACTGGAAACACCATATATTTT. The genes are TRBV7-2 and TRBJ1-3; no reliable D call. Per the germline V gene, CDR1 is SGHTA and CDR2 is FQGNSA. The CDR3 runs 16 residues. Between the trimmed V and J ends, which lost 4 bases and 2 bases, there was a span of 15 bases.

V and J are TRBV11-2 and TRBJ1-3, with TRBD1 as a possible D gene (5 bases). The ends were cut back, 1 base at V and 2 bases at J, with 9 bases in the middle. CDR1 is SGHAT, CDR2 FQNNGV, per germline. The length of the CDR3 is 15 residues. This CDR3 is CASSLGGGTGNTIYF. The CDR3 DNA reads TGTGCCAGCAGCTTAGGTGGGGGGACTGGAAACACCATATATTTT.

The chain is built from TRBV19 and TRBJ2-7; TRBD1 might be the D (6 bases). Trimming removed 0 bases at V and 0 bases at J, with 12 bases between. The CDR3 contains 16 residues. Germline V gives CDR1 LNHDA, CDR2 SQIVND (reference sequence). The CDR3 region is CASSIDGTSFSYEQYF. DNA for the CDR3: TGTGCCAGTAGTATAGATGGGACATCATTCTCCTACGAGCAGTACTTC.

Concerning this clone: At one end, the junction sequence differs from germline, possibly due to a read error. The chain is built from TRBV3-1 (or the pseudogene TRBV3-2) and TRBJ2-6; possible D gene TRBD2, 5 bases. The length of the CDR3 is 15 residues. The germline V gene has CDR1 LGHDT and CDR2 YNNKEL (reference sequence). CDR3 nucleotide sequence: TGTGCCAGCACCCAAGGGAGCTCTGGGGCCAACGTCCTGACTTTC. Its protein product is CASTQGSSGANVLTF.

The CDR3 nucleotides are TGTGCCAGCAGCGATTCTTCTTTCATGGGGAGGGTTCACAATGAGCAGTTCTTC. Protein: CASSDSSFMGRVHNEQFF. The chain links TRBV7-9 to TRBJ2-1, with 7 nucleotides matching TRBD2. The germline V gene has CDR1 SEHNR and CDR2 FQNEAQ (reference sequence). V shed 5 bases and J 5 bases; nucleotides not matched to a gene: 18. The CDR3 extends over 18 amino acids.

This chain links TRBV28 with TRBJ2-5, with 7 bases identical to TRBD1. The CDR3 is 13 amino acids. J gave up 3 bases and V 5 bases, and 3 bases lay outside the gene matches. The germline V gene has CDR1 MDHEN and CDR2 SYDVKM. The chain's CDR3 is CASSHRGKETQYF. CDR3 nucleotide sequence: TGTGCCAGCAGTCACAGGGGAAAAGAGACCCAGTACTTC.

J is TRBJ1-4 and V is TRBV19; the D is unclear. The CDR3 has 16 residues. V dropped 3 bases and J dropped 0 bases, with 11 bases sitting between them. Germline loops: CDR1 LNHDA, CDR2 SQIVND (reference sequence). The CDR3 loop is CASSILPRATNEKLFF. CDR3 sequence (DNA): TGTGCCAGTAGTATTCTCCCCCGGGCAACTAATGAAAAACTGTTTTTT.

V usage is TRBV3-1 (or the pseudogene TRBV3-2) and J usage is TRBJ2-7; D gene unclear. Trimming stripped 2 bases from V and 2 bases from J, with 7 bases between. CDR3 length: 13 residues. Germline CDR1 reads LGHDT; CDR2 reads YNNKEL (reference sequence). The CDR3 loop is CASSQLAAYEQYF. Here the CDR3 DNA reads TGTGCCAGCAGCCAATTGGCAGCCTACGAGCAGTACTTC.

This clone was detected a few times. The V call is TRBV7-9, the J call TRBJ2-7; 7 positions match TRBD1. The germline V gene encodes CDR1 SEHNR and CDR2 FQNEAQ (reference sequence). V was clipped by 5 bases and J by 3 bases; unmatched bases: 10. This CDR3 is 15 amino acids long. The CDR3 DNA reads TGTGCCAGCAGCCCCGCGACAGGGCTATACTACGAGCAGTACTTC. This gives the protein CASSPATGLYYEQYF.

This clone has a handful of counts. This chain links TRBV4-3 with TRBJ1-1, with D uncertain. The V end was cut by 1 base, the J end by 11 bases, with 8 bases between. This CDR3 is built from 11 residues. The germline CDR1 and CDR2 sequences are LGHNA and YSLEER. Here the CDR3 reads CASSQGMEAFF. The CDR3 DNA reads TGCGCCAGCAGCCAAGGGATGGAGGCTTTCTTT.

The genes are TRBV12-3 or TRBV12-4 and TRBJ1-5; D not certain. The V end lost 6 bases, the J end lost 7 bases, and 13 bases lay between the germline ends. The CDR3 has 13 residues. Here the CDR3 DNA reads TGTGCCAGCAGCCCCCAGGCTGGCCAGCCCCAGCATTTT. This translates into CASSPQAGQPQHF.

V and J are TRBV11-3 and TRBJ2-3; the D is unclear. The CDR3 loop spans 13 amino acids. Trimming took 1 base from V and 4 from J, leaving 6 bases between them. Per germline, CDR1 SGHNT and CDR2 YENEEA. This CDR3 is CASSLGAADTQYF. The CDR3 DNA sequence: TGTGCCAGCAGCTTAGGGGCTGCAGATACGCAGTATTTT. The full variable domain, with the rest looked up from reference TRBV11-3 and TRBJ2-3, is EAGVVQSPRYKIIEKKQPVAFWCNPISGHNTLYWYLQNLGQGPELLIRYENEEAVDDSQLPKDRFSAERLKGVDSTLKIQPAELGDSAVYLCASSLGAADTQYFGPGTRLTVL.

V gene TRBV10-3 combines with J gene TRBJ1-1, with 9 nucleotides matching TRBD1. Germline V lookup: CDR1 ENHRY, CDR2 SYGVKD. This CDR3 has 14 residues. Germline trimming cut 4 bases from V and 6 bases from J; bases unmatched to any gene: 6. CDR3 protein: CAISAGQGVSEAFF. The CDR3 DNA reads TGTGCCATCAGTGCGGGACAGGGTGTCTCTGAAGCTTTCTTT.

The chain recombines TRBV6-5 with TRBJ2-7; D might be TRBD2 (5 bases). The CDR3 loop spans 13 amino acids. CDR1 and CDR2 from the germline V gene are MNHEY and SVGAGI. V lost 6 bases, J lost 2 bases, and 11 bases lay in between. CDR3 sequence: CASRSTGTYEQYF. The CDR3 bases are TGTGCCAGCAGGTCGACGGGAACCTACGAGCAGTACTTC.

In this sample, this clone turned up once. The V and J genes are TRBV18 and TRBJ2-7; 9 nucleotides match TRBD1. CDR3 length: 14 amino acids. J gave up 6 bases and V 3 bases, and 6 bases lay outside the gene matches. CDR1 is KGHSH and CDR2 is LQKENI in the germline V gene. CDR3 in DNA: TGTGCCAGCTCACCGGGACAGGGTCCCACCGAGCAGTACTTC. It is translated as CASSPGQGPTEQYF.

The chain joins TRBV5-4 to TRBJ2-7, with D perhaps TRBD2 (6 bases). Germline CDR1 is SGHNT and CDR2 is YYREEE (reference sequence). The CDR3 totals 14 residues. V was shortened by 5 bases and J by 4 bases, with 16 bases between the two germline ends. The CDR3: CASRPGLESYEQYF. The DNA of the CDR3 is TGTGCCAGCAGACCGGGACTGGAATCATACGAGCAGTACTTC. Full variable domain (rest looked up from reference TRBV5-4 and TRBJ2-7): ETGVTQSPTHLIKTRGQQVTLRCSSQSGHNTVSWYQQALGQGPQFIFQYYREEENGRGNFPPRFSGLQFPNYSSELNVNALELDDSALYLCASRPGLESYEQYFGPGTRLTVT.

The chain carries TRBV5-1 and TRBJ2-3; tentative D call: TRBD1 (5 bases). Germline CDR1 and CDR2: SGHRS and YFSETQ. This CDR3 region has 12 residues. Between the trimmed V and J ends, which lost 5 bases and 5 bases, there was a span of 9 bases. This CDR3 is CASRTEEDTQYF. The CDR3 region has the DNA TGCGCCAGCAGGACAGAGGAAGATACGCAGTATTTT.